The clone carrying this TCR beta chain showed up many times. What it binds is not known. The data are from a study of CD8 T cells in ankylosing spondylitis. Study conclusions and caveats: Matched ankylosing spondylitis synovial fluid reportedly contained a significantly enriched population of disease-linked clones.

The CDR3 contains 18 residues. Germline CDR1 MNHEY, CDR2 SMNVEV (reference sequence). The J segment lost 9 bases and the V segment lost 5 bases, leaving 14 bases of the junction unmatched. TCRdb fed the 5' RACE reads into MiXCR, producing one record per CDR3 protein. This sample has 100,000 to 150,000 distinct CDR3 sequences, with 7% found just once. The clonotype was recovered from a male donor with ankylosing spondylitis or in good health (not recorded which). V usage is TRBV27 and J usage is TRBJ1-6; TRBD1 matches 12 bases. The sample consisted of blood, either unsorted or a sorted T cell fraction (not recorded which). The CDR3 DNA sequence: TGTGCCAGCAGTGATGGTCCGGGACAGGGGGCGATGAGTTCACCCCTCCACTTT. As protein: CASSDGPGQGAMSSPLHF.